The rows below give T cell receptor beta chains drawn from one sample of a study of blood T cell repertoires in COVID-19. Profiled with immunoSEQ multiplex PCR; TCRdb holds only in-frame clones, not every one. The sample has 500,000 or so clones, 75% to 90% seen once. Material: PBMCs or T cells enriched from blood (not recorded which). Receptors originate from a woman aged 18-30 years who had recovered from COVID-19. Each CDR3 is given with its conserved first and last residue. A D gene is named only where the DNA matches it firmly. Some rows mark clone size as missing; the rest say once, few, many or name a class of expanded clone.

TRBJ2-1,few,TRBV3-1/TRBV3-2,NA,TGTGCCAGCAGCCAAGCAGCGACTGAGCAGTTCTTC,CASSQAATEQFF
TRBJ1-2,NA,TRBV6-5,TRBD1,TGTGCCAACCGACAGGGAGTAAACTATGGCTACACCTTC,CANRQGVNYGYTF
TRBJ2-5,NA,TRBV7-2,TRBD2,TGTGCCAGCAGCCTGACTAGCGGGGGGGGAGAGACCCAGTACTTC,CASSLTSGGGETQYF
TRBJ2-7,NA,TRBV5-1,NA,TGCGCCAGCAGCTTGACCCAGGCTTACGAGCAGTACTTC,CASSLTQAYEQYF
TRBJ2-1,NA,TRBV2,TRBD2,TGTGCCAGCAGTGAAGCGATTCGGGGGGGGCCGGTTGAGCAGTTCTTC,CASSEAIRGGPVEQFF
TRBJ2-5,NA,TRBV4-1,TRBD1,TGCGCCAGCAGCCACCCACTAAGACAGGGGGAGGGGACCCAGTACTTC,CASSHPLRQGEGTQYF
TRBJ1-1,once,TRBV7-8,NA,TGTGCCAGCAGCCCAACTAGGCAGGTGTTTGAGCTGAACACTGAAGCTTTCTTT,CASSPTRQVFELNTEAFF
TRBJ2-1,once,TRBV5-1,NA,TGCGCCAGCGCCTCAGGCGCTGAGCAGTTCTTC,CASASGAEQFF
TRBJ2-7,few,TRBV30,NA,TGTGCCTGGAGCCAGGGACTCACACCAGAGCAGTACTTC,CAWSQGLTPEQYF
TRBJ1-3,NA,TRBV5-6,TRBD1,TGTGCCAGCTCAACGGACAGGGCTGGAAACACCATATATTTT,CASSTDRAGNTIYF
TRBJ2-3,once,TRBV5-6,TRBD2,TGTGCCAGCAGCTTGTACGGGGGGGCCAGGTTATCCGAGGAGGATACGCAGTATTTT,CASSLYGGARLSEEDTQYF
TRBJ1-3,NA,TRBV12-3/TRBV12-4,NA,TGTGCCAGCCGCAGGGGTGGGGACACCATATATTTT,CASRRGGDTIYF
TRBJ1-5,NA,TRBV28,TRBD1,TGTGCCACCAAATCTCCGGGACAGGGGTATCAGCCCCAGCATTTT,CATKSPGQGYQPQHF
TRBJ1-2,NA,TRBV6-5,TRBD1,TGTGCCAGCAGCCGAACGGACAGGGGATCGGGTGGCTACACCTTC,CASSRTDRGSGGYTF
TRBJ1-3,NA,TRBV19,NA,TGTGCCAGCAGTCAGAGGGGAAACACCATATATTTT,CASSQRGNTIYF
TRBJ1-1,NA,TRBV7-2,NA,TGTGCCAGCAGCTTACGGGGGGGTTTAACTGAAGCTTTCTTT,CASSLRGGLTEAFF
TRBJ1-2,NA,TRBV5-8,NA,TGTGCCAGCAGCGACGACACCGACTATGGCTACACCTTC,CASSDDTDYGYTF
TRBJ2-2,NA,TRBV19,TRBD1,TGTGCCAGTAGTACCCCGACAGGGGCGGGCACCGGGGAGCTGTTTTTT,CASSTPTGAGTGELFF
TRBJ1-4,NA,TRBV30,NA,TGTGCCTGGAGTGGTGGCAGGGAAAACGCTAATGAAAAACTGTTTTTT,CAWSGGRENANEKLFF
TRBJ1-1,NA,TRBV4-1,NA,TGCGCCAGCAGCCAAGACAGGGAGAACACTGAAGCTTTCTTT,CASSQDRENTEAFF
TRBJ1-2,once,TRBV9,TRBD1,TGTGCCAACGGACAGGGGTCGTCCTATGGCTACACCTTC,CANGQGSSYGYTF
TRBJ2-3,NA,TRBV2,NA,TGTGCCAGCAAGCAAGCGGTTAGCACAGATACGCAGTATTTT,CASKQAVSTDTQYF
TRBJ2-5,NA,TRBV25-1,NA,TGTGCCAGCACCCAAGCAGGGGAAGAGACCCAGTACTTC,CASTQAGEETQYF
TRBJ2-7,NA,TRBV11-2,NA,TGTGCCAGCATCCCTTACAGGGATGGGAGCTACGAGCAGTACTTC,CASIPYRDGSYEQYF
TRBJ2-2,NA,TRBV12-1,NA,TGTGCCAGCAGCATCCTACGACTAGCGGGGGCCCCGAACACCGGGGAGCTGTTTTTT,CASSILRLAGAPNTGELFF
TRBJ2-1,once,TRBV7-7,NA,TGTGCCAGCAGCCGACTGGGACTTAATGAGCAGTTCTTC,CASSRLGLNEQFF
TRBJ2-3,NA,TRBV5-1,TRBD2,TGCGCCAGCAGCTGGACGTACGGGGGGGCCACAGATACGCAGTATTTT,CASSWTYGGATDTQYF
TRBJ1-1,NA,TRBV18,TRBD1,TGTGCCAGCTCACCCGGGACAGGGTCAATAGTAGCTTTCTTT,CASSPGTGSIVAFF
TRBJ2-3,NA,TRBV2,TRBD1,TGTGCCAGCAAATTCCAGGGGGCAGATACGCAGTATTTT,CASKFQGADTQYF
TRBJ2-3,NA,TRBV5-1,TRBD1,TGCGCCAGCAGCTTGCTTTCTGGGACAGTCGGGGCAGATACGCAGTATTTT,CASSLLSGTVGADTQYF
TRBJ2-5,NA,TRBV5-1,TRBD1,TGCGCCAGCCGAACGGGACAGATTCAAGAGACCCAGTACTTC,CASRTGQIQETQYF
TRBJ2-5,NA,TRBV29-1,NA,TGCAGCGTCCGGTCGGTGGAGACCCAGTACTTC,CSVRSVETQYF
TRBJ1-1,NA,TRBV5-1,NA,TGCGCCAGCAGCTTGGAAGGCAGGGAAAGGGACACTGAAGCTTTCTTT,CASSLEGRERDTEAFF
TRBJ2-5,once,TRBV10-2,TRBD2,TGCGCCAGCAGCCCGGGGGGGGCAGAGACCCAGTACTTC,CASSPGGAETQYF
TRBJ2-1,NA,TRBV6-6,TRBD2,TGTGCCAGCAGACAAGGGTCTAGCGGCGACAATGAGCAGTTCTTC,CASRQGSSGDNEQFF
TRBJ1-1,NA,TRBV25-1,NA,TGTGCCAGCAGTGACCCTATAGGGGGGGAGAACACTGAAGCTTTCTTT,CASSDPIGGENTEAFF
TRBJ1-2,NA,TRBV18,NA,TGTGCCAGCTCAACAGACATGGGCGATGGCTACACCTTC,CASSTDMGDGYTF
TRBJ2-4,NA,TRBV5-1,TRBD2,TGCGCCAGCAGCCCCGTAGCGGGGGGGTTAGCCAAAAACATTCAGTACTTC,CASSPVAGGLAKNIQYF
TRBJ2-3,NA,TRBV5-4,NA,TGTGCCAGCAGCCTCCAGGGGAGACGCGCAGATACGCAGTATTTT,CASSLQGRRADTQYF
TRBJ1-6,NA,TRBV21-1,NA,TGTGCCAGCCCCTCCCCGGGGGGGCACATCTATAATTCACCCCTCCACTTT,CASPSPGGHIYNSPLHF
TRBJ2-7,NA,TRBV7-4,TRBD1,TGTGCCAGCAGCTTGGGACAGGTGACGTACGAGCAGTACTTC,CASSLGQVTYEQYF
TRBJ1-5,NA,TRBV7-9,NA,TGTGCCAGCAGCTTAGTAGGGGAGGGCAATCAGCCCCAGCATTTT,CASSLVGEGNQPQHF
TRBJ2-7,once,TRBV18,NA,TGTGCCAGCTCACCGGCCTGGCGGGCCGAGCAGTACTTC,CASSPAWRAEQYF
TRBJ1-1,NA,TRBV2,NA,TGTGCCAGCAGTGATGCAGGGATCAGGAGCACTGAAGCTTTCTTT,CASSDAGIRSTEAFF
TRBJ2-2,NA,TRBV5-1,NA,TGCGCCAGCAGCTTGCTAGGAGGATCGACCGGGGAGCTGTTTTTT,CASSLLGGSTGELFF
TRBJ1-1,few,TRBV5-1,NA,TGCGCCAGCAGCTTGGGTCCAACAGGGAATCCAAAAGCTTTCTTT,CASSLGPTGNPKAFF
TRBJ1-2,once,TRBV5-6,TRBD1,TGTGCCAGCACCCCCCTGGGGACAGGGGTCTATGGCTACACCTTC,CASTPLGTGVYGYTF
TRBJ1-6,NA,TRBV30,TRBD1,TGTGCCTGGAGTTCTAGATCCAAAATGACAGGGAATTCACCCCTCCACTTT,CAWSSRSKMTGNSPLHF
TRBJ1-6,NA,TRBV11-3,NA,TGTGCCAGCAGCTCCGGGGGGGAGGATTCACCCCTCCACTTT,CASSSGGEDSPLHF
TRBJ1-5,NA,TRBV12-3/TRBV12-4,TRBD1,TGTGCCAGCAGTACAGGGGGAGGACAGCCCCAGCATTTT,CASSTGGGQPQHF
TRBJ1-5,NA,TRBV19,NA,TGTGCCAGTAGTATTCAAAACAGACGGTTCCTTTTT,CASSIQNRRFLF
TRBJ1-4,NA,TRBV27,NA,TGTGCCAGCAGTTTAAGGGGAGAAAAACTGTTTTTT,CASSLRGEKLFF
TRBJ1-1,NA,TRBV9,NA,TGTGCCAGCAGCGAGGGGGAAGCAAACACTGAAGCTTTCTTT,CASSEGEANTEAFF
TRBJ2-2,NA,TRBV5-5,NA,TGTGCCAGCAGCTTGGTTACAGCCTTTGAAGGGGAGCTGTTTTTT,CASSLVTAFEGELFF
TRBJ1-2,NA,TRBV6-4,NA,TGTGCCAGCAGTGACGGACTTACTTATGGCTACACCTTC,CASSDGLTYGYTF
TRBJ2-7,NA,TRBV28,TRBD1,TGTGCCAGCAGCCCGGCCGGGGGACAGGGGTTCTACGAGCAGTACTTC,CASSPAGGQGFYEQYF
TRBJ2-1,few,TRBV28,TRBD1,TGTGCCAGCAGACGACGCCGGGACAGAGGTTCCTACAATGAGCAGTTCTTC,CASRRRRDRGSYNEQFF
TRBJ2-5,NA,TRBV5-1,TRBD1,TGCGCCAGCAGCTTACAGGGGGGCCCTCAAGAGACCCAGTACTTC,CASSLQGGPQETQYF
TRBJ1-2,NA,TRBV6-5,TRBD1,TGTGCCAACACCCCGGAACAGGGGGCTTTTGGCTACACCTTC,CANTPEQGAFGYTF
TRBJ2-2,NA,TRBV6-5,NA,TGTGCCAGCCTTCGAGCGGGGGAGCTGTTTTTT,CASLRAGELFF